This passage covers 7 T cell receptor beta chains from one sample sequenced in a study of T cell responses to AZD1222 COVID-19 vaccine. The repertoire was sequenced with immunoSEQ multiplex PCR; TCRdb's copy has only in-frame clones and lacks some. The table shows 120,000 to 150,000 clones, with approximately 85% occurring only once. Sample: peripheral blood, taken on day 0 of MenACWY control vaccination. The receptors were sampled from an adult in good health.

The chain has TRBV19 and TRBJ1-5; unclear D gene. The CDR3 totals 13 residues. V was trimmed by 4 bases and J by 4 bases, leaving 8 bases between them. The germline gives CDR1 LNHDA, CDR2 SQIVND (reference sequence). DNA of the CDR3: TGTGCCAGTAGTACGTGGGGAAATCAGCCCCAGCATTTT. Translating it yields CASSTWGNQPQHF.

The chain couples TRBV5-6 to TRBJ1-1; possibly TRBD1 for D (5 bases). V gave up 0 bases and J gave up 8 bases, with 11 bases separating them. Germline V gene data show CDR1 as SGHDT and CDR2 as YYEEEE. This CDR3 contains 13 residues. CDR3 sequence: CASSLAIGAEAFF. CDR3 nucleotides: TGTGCCAGCAGCTTGGCCATAGGGGCGGAAGCTTTCTTT.

This clone was observed a few times. The V gene is TRBV5-5, the J gene TRBJ1-6, with 7 bases that match TRBD1. CDR1 is SGHKS and CDR2 is YYEKEE in the germline V gene (reference sequence). Trimming took 1 base from V and 10 from J; bases not matched to a gene: 8. The CDR3 consists of 15 residues. The chain's CDR3 is CASSLSNRGRSPLHF. The CDR3 DNA reads as TGTGCCAGCAGCTTGTCGAACAGGGGACGATCACCCCTCCACTTT.

The rearrangement uses TRBV14 and TRBJ1-1; D is perhaps TRBD1 (5 bases). The CDR3 extends over 15 amino acids. Germline CDR1 SGHDN, CDR2 FVKESK. Trimming cost V 1 base and J 4 bases, with 13 bases left between them. The CDR3 DNA follows: TGTGCCAGCAGCCAAGCCTGGGCGGGGGGCACTGAAGCTTTCTTT. Residues: CASSQAWAGGTEAFF. Full variable domain (rest looked up from reference TRBV14 and TRBJ1-1): EAGVTQFPSHSVIEKGQTVTLRCDPISGHDNLYWYRRVMGKEIKFLLHFVKESKQDESGMPNNRFLAERTGGTYSTLKVQPAELEDSGVYFCASSQAWAGGTEAFFGQGTRLTVV.

V is TRBV4-1 and J is TRBJ2-2, with 9 bases lining up with TRBD2. From germline, CDR1 is MGHRA and CDR2 YSYEKL. This CDR3 region has 15 residues. V was clipped by 4 bases and J by 1 base; unmatched bases: 1. The CDR3, as DNA: TGCGCCAGCAGCCTGACTAGCGGGAACACCGGGGAGCTGTTTTTT. The encoded protein is CASSLTSGNTGELFF.

Only one count was recorded for this clone. The chain uses TRBV7-9 and TRBJ1-1; maybe TRBD1 (6 bases). Deletions cut 6 bases from V and 0 bases from J, with 14 bases between. The CDR3 is made up of 15 amino acids. Germline V gives CDR1 SEHNR, CDR2 FQNEAQ (reference sequence). In DNA form, the CDR3 reads TGTGCCAGCAGTGAGCAGGGGACGATGAACACTGAAGCTTTCTTT. Translating it yields CASSEQGTMNTEAFF.

V is TRBV6-5 and J is TRBJ1-2, with 8 bases lining up with TRBD1. The junction had 2 bases not matched to a gene; V was cut back by 6 bases and J by 2 bases. Germline CDR1 reads MNHEY; CDR2 reads SVGAGI. This CDR3 has 13 amino acids. The CDR3: CASRRQGNYGYTF. The CDR3 DNA sequence: TGTGCCAGCAGACGACAGGGGAACTATGGCTACACCTTC.